The text below deals with one T cell receptor beta chain. This clonotype showed up many times. Which antigen it targets is not known. Base qualities were left out, and no much larger clone turns up one base away. The sequencer was an Illumina NovaSeq 6000. cDNA libraries for TCRalpha and TCRbeta were prepared by 5'RACE using constant-segment primers, with sample barcodes and unique molecular identifiers added. Trizol reagent was used to extract RNA from every sample. Library amplification was performed in two PCR steps, and a second sample barcode and Illumina TruSeq adapters were introduced in the second step. Sequencing of libraries was performed on an Illumina NovaSeq with 2 x 150 bp paired-end reads. Per the authors' processing: Demultiplexing of reads and collapsing into UMI-guided consensus sequences were performed with migec v1.2.7. Using mixcr v2.1.11, the UMI consensuses were aligned to TRA and TRB V and J templates and assembled into clonotypes. A clonotype was counted as expanded or contracted only when both edgeR and NoisET called the clonotype significant, with the noise models trained on biological replicates. For edgeR calls, the thresholds were a false discovery rate-adjusted p below 0.01 and a log2 fold-change of 1. PCA with hierarchical clustering of max-normalized trajectories of the 1000 most abundant clonotypes was used as exploratory dynamics analysis. Each responding clone was given a CD4 or CD8 phenotype based on the CD4+ and CD8+ repertoires, which had been sequenced separately. The public reads were run again by TCRdb, first through fastp at Q25 and then through MiXCR, and only productive beta chains were kept. A single entry per CDR3 protein holds the most common genes and DNA from its merged rows. These V and J calls are TCRdb output, not the study's own analysis. For this sample there are around 300,000 distinct CDR3 sequences; roughly 19% appear just once. 21% of the sample rests with the top ten.

The data belong to a study of T-cell memory formation after mild COVID-19 (dated by TCRdb to the early 2020s). Study-level background: TCR sequence clusters from the two donors were found to be largely donor specific. Longitudinal TCRalpha and TCRbeta repertoire sequencing tracked T-cell clones expanding and contracting after mild COVID-19 in a couple of donors. Two young, previously healthy adult volunteers, one female and one male, were included in the cohort. What the study reported, not specific to this receptor: The second-wave clones that peaked on day 37 were not confirmed to be SARS-CoV-2 specific. Some responding clones were detected in pre-infection memory, which suggested that pre-existing cross-reactive memory T cells had joined the SARS-CoV-2 response. Contracting CD4+ clones were located mainly in the CM and EM memory subsets, whereas CD8+ clones were found to be enriched in EMRA. Balanced CD4/CD8 phenotypes were observed for clones contracting from day 15 to 85, whereas a bias towards CD4+ was observed for a second wave of clones expanding from day 15 to 37. Only a couple of mild cases were covered in the study, and larger cohorts including severe cases with pre-infection samples were considered necessary.

V is pared back by 1 base and J by 0 bases, with 7 bases lying between the germline termini. The germline V gene specifies SGHRS as CDR1 and YFSETQ as CDR2. The CDR3, cysteine through phenylalanine, is 15 amino acids long. Left in the record is the CDR3 DNA by itself, 45 bases read in frame from the first base. Ficoll-Paque density gradient centrifugation was the method used to isolate PBMCs. The chain is assembled from TRBV5-1 and TRBJ2-2; the D gene cannot be named for sure. Sample: PBMCs or a T cell subset sorted from them (not recorded which). The sequence derives from a man in his late teens or twenties who had mild COVID-19 (a few samples of this study predate the infection). The sample titles of this study are shuffled in the database, so cell type and time point are left out; the donor was told from shared clones. The nucleotide sequence is given as TGCGCCAGCAGCTTGAGAACATCGAACACCGGGGAGCTGTTTTTT. The resulting protein is CASSLRTSNTGELFF.